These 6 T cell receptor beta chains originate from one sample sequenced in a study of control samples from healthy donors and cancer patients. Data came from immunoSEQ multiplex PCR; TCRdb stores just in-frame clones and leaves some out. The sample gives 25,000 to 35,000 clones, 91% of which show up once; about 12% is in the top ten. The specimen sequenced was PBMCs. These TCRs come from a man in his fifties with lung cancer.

In DNA, the CDR3 is TGTGCCAGCAGTTACGAGGGCTCGAACACTGAAGCTTTCTTT. Translation: CASSYEGSNTEAFF. The chain is built from TRBV6-6 and TRBJ1-1; no firm D call. CDR1 is MNHNY, CDR2 SVGAGI, per germline (reference sequence). The CDR3 is 14 amino acids. V lost 2 bases and J 1 base, leaving 8 bases between the germline ends.

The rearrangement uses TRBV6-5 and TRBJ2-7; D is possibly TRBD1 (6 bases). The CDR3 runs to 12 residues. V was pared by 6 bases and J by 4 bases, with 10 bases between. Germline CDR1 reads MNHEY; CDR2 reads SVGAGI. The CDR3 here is CASRTQGYEQYF. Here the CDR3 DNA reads TGTGCCAGCAGGACTCAGGGGTACGAGCAGTACTTC.

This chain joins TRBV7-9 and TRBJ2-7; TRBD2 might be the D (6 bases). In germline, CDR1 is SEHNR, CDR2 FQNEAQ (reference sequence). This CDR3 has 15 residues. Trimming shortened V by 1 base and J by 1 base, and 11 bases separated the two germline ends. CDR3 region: CASSLGPGGSYEQYF. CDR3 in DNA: TGTGCCAGCAGCTTAGGGCCCGGGGGTTCCTACGAGCAGTACTTC. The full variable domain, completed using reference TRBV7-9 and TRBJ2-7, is DTGVSQNPRHKITKRGQNVTFRCDPISEHNRLYWYRQTLGQGPEFLTYFQNEAQLEKSRLLSDRFSAERPKGSFSTLEIQRTEQGDSAMYLCASSLGPGGSYEQYFGPGTRLTVT.

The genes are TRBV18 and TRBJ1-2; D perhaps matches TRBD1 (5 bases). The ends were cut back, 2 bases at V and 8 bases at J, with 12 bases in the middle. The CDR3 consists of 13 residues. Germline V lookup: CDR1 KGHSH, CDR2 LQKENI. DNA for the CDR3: TGTGCCAGCTCACCAGGCAGGGAATCCGGCTACACCTTC. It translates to CASSPGRESGYTF. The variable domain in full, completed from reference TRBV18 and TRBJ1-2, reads NAGVMQNPRHLVRRRGQEARLRCSPMKGHSHVYWYRQLPEEGLKFMVYLQKENIIDESGMPKERFSAEFPKEGPSILRIQQVVRGDSAAYFCASSPGRESGYTFGSGTRLTVV.

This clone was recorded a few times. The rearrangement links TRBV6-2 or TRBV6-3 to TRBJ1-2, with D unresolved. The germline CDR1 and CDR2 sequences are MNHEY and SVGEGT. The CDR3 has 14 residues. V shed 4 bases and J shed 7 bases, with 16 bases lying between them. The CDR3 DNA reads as TGTGCCAGCAGTTTCACCGGGATGACTGGTGGCTACACCTTC. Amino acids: CASSFTGMTGGYTF.

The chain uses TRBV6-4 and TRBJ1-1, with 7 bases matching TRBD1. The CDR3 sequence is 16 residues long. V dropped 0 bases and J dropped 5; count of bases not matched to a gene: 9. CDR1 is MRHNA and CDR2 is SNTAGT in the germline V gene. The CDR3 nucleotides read TGTGCCAGCAGTGACTCGGAAGGGGGCTCTGGGACTGAAGCTTTCTTT. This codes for CASSDSEGGSGTEAFF.